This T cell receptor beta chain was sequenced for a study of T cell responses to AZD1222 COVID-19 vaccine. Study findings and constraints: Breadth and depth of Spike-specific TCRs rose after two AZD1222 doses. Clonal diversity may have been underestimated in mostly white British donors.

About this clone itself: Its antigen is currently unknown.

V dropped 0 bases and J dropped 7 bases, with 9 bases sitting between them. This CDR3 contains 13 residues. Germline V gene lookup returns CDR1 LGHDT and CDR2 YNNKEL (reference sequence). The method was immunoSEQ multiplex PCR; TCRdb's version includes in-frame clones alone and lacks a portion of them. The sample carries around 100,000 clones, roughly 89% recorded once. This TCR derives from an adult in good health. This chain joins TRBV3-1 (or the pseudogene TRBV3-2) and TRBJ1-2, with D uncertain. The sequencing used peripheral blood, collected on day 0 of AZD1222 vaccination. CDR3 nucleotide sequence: TGTGCCAGCAGCCAAGAGGTTTCGAGTGGCTACACCTTC. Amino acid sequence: CASSQEVSSGYTF.